Listed here are 7 T cell receptor beta chains from one sample, sequenced in a study of T cells in Graves' hyperthyroidism and ophthalmopathy. Amplification of TCR beta CDR3 regions used RNA as the template. HTBI primers were used for first-round RT-PCR of the TCR CDR3. TCRdb recomputed calls from the multiplex PCR reads with MiXCR, one row per CDR3 protein. The sample holds over 350,000 distinct CDR3 sequences, about 14% seen once. Sample: blood. These receptors all come from a man aged 18-30 years with Graves' ophthalmopathy.

This clonotype was detected a few times. The rearrangement links TRBV7-6 to TRBJ1-1; D unresolved. Germline V gene sequence: CDR1 SGHVS, CDR2 FNYEAQ. This CDR3 region has 17 residues. V was clipped by 5 bases and J by 2 bases, with 21 bases between them. CDR3 coding DNA: TGTGCCAGCAGCATAGGTCCCAGACAAACTGAAAACACTGAAGCTTTCTTT. Its protein product is CASSIGPRQTENTEAFF.

Comments on this clonotype: This sequence may be a read error, since a much larger clone differs from it by one base. The chain has TRBV10-1 and TRBJ2-3; the match to TRBD2 covers 7 bases. Germline CDR1 and CDR2: WNHNN and SYGVQD (reference sequence). This CDR3 contains 16 residues. The junction had 4 bases not matched to a gene; V was cut back by 0 bases and J by 1 base. The CDR3 reads CASSESGGRGTDTQYF. CDR3 DNA sequence: TGCGCCAGCAGTGAGTCAGGAGGGAGGGGCACAGATACGCAGTATTTT.

This clonotype was recorded at least ten times. The CDR3 region is CASSRTPNDYEQYF. The CDR3 DNA follows: TGTGCCAGCAGCCGGACCCCGAATGACTACGAGCAGTACTTC. V gene TRBV7-9 combines with J gene TRBJ2-7, with unresolved D. The CDR3 sequence is 14 residues long. V dropped 5 bases and J dropped 3 bases, with 14 bases sitting between them. In germline, CDR1 is SEHNR, CDR2 FQNEAQ (reference sequence).

In this sample, this clonotype turned up once. This rearrangement joins TRBV19 to TRBJ2-6; 8 bases are a match to TRBD1. Germline V gene data show CDR1 as LNHDA and CDR2 as SQIVND (reference sequence). This CDR3 has 17 residues. The junction had 6 bases not matched to a gene; V was cut back by 5 bases and J by 0 bases. CDR3 residues: CASSDRGRFSGANVLTF. The CDR3 DNA follows: TGTGCCAGTAGTGACAGGGGCCGTTTCTCTGGGGCCAACGTCCTGACTTTC.

The chain carries TRBV27 and TRBJ2-1; D is unclear. Trimming left V 8 bases short and J 7 bases short, with 12 bases between. Germline-derived CDR1 and CDR2 are MNHEY and SMNVEV (reference sequence). The CDR3 contains 12 residues. The CDR3 loop is CASWSSLNEQFF. The CDR3 DNA sequence: TGTGCCAGCTGGTCTAGTCTAAATGAGCAGTTCTTC.

This sequence joins TRBV29-1 and TRBJ2-7; possible D gene TRBD1, 6 bases. CDR3 length equals 12 residues. V lost 4 bases to trimming and J lost 1 base, with 8 bases between them. Germline-derived CDR1 and CDR2 are SQVTM and ANQGSEA. The CDR3 nucleotides are TGCAGCGTTGGGCAGGGGTCCTACGAGCAGTACTTC. Its translation is CSVGQGSYEQYF.

At least ten counts were recorded for this clonotype. The chain uses TRBV28 and TRBJ2-1, with D hard to call. Trimming cost V 5 bases and J 3 bases, with 14 bases left between them. The CDR3 covers 15 residues. Germline values: CDR1 MDHEN, CDR2 SYDVKM. The CDR3 DNA sequence: TGTGCCAGCAGTATGGGAAGTTTGGGCTACAATGAGCAGTTCTTC. As protein: CASSMGSLGYNEQFF.